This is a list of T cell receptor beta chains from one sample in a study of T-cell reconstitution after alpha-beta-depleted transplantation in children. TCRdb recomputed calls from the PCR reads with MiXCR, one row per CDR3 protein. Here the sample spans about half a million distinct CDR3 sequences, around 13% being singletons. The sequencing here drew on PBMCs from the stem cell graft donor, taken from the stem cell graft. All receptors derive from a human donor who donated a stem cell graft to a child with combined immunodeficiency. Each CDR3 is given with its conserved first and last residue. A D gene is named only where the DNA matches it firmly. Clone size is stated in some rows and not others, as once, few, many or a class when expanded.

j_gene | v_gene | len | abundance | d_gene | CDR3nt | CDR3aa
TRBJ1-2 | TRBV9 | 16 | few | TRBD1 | TGTGCCAGCAGCGTAGCCCCGACAGGGCCCAACTATGGCTACACCTTC | CASSVAPTGPNYGYTF
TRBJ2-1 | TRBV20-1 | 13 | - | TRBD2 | TGCAGTGCGGCGGGAGGGCCGGGCAATGAGCAGTTCTTC | CSAAGGPGNEQFF
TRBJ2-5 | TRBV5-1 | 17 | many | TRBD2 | TGCGCCAGCAGCTGGGGACTAGCGGGGGCGCTACAAGAGACCCAGTACTTC | CASSWGLAGALQETQYF
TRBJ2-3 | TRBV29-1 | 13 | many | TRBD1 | TGCAGCGTTCGGCAGGGGGGCACAGATACGCAGTATTTT | CSVRQGGTDTQYF
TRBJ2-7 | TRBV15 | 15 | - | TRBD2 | TGTGCCACCAGCAGTGACAGCGGGGGTCTCTACGAGCAGTACTTC | CATSSDSGGLYEQYF
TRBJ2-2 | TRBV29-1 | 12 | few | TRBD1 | TGCAGCGGGACAGGGGGCACCGGGGAGCTGTTTTTT | CSGTGGTGELFF
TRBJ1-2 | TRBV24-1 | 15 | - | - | TGTGCCACCAGTGAGCCCGGGACGGCTGCTCATGGCTACACCTTC | CATSEPGTAAHGYTF
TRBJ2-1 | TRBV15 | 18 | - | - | TGTGCCACCAGCAGAGGTCTAGCCCCAGGGAGCTCCTACAATGAGCAGTTCTTC | CATSRGLAPGSSYNEQFF
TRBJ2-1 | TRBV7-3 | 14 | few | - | TGTGCCAGCAGCCCCGATGGGGTTGGCAATGAGCAGTTCTTC | CASSPDGVGNEQFF
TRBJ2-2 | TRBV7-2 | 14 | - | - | TGTGCCAGCAGCTTAACCAAAACGACCGAGGAGCTGTTTTTT | CASSLTKTTEELFF
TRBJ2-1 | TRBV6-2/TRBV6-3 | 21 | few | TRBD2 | TGTGCCAGCAGTTACTCGATGGGCAGTAGCGGGGGGCCTGGATCCTACAATGAGCAGTTCTTC | CASSYSMGSSGGPGSYNEQFF
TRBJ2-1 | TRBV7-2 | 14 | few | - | TGTGCCAGCAGCTTAGGTGGGGTGGTGAGGGAGCAGTTCTTC | CASSLGGVVREQFF
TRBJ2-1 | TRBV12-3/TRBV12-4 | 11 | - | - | TGTGCCAGCAGTGGCGGTGAAGAGCAGTTCTTC | CASSGGEEQFF
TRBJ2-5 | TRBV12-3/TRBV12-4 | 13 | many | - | TGTGCCAGCAGTTTTTGGGGCAGCGACACCCAGTACTTC | CASSFWGSDTQYF
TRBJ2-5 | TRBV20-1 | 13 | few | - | TGCAGTCTGTTGGGGGTTTTCACCGAGACCCAGTACTTC | CSLLGVFTETQYF
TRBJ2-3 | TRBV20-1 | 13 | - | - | TGCAGTGCTATCTACCCGGGAGCAGATACGCAGTATTTT | CSAIYPGADTQYF
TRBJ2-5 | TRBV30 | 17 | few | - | TGTGCCTGGAGTGAGCCTCCACGCTTTGCGGTTCAAGAGACCCAGTACTTC | CAWSEPPRFAVQETQYF
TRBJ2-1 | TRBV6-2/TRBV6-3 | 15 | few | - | TGTGCCAGCAGTTCCCCCATTTCGAAGTACAATGAGCAGTTCTTC | CASSSPISKYNEQFF
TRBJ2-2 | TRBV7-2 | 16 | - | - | TGTGCCAGCAGACTCGTCGTTAGGGGTAACACCGGGGAGCTGTTTTTT | CASRLVVRGNTGELFF
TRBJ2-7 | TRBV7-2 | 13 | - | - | TGTGCCAGCAGCCGCACAGGGGGGGACCTGAGGTACTTC | CASSRTGGDLRYF
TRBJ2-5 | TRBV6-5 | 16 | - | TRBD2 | TGTGCCAGCAGTTACTCGAAGGGAGCGGGGCAAGAGACCCAGTACTTC | CASSYSKGAGQETQYF
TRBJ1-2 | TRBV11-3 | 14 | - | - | TGTGCCAGCAGCTTAGGCGGGACCGCACTGGGCTACACCTTC | CASSLGGTALGYTF
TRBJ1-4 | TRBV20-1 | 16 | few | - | TGCAGTGCTAGAGATCTGGCGGGCTCTGGGCGTGAAAAACTGTTTTTT | CSARDLAGSGREKLFF
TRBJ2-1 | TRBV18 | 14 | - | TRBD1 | TGTGCCAGCTCACCGGAAGGACAGGGCAATGAGCAGTTCTTC | CASSPEGQGNEQFF
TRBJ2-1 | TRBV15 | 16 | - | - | TGTGCCACCAGCAGAGATTTCCTAGCGAGACCCAATGAGCAGTTCTTC | CATSRDFLARPNEQFF
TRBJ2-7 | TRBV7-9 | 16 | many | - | TGTGCCAGCACGTACAGCCCCGCACGGCCTTCCTACGAGCAGTACTTC | CASTYSPARPSYEQYF
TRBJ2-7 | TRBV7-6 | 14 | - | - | TGTGCCAGCAGCTTAGAGATCGGGGGATACGAGCAGTACTTC | CASSLEIGGYEQYF
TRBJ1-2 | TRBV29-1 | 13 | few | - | TGCAGCGTTGAATCCCCGCTGGACTATGGCTACACCTTC | CSVESPLDYGYTF
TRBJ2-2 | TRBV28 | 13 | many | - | TGTGCCAGCAGCCTCTCTTTCACCGGGGAGCTGTTTTTT | CASSLSFTGELFF
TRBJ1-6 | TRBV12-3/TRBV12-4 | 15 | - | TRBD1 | TGTGCCAGCCTCGCAATGGGACAGGGAGAGTCACCCCTCCACTTT | CASLAMGQGESPLHF
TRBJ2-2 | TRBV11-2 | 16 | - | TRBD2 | TGTGCCAGCAGCTTAGGTTACCGGGGGGATACCGGGGAGCTGTTTTTT | CASSLGYRGDTGELFF
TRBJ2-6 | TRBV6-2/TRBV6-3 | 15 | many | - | TGTGCCAGCAGTTACTCAATAGGTGGGGCCAACGTCCTGACTTTC | CASSYSIGGANVLTF
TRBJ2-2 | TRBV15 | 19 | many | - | TGTGCCACCAGCCCTTCCTTACCCCTGGCGGGGCCGAACACCGGGGAGCTGTTTTTT | CATSPSLPLAGPNTGELFF
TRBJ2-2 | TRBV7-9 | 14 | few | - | TGTGCCAGCAGCCTAAGTGAAGCCACCGGGGAGCTGTTTTTT | CASSLSEATGELFF
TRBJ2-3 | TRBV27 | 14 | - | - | TGTGCCAGCAGTTTATCCGGGCTCATCGATACGCAGTATTTT | CASSLSGLIDTQYF
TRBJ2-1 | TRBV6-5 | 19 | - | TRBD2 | TGTGCCAGCAGTTCCTATCGGGACCGACTTAGCGGGAGTGGGAATGAGCAGTTCTTC | CASSSYRDRLSGSGNEQFF
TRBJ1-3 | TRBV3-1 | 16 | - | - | TGTGCCAGCAGCGAAACGCGGCGCAACTCTGGAAACACCATATATTTT | CASSETRRNSGNTIYF
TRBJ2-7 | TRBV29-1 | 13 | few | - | TGCAGCGTTGGCCGAGGGTGGACCTACGAGCAGTACTTC | CSVGRGWTYEQYF
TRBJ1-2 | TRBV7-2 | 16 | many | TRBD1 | TGTGCCAGCAGCTTACTTCGGACAGGGGTCCCCTATGGCTACACCTTC | CASSLLRTGVPYGYTF
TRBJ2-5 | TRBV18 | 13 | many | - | TGTGCCAGCTCTCTCCAGGAATCCGAGACCCAGTACTTC | CASSLQESETQYF
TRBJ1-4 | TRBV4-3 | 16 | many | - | TGCGCCAGCAGCCAAGAACCCCGGGCAGGGGAGGAAAAACTGTTTTTT | CASSQEPRAGEEKLFF
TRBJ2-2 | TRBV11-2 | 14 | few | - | TGTGCCAGCAGCTTAGAAGGGGGGCCCGGGGAGCTGTTTTTT | CASSLEGGPGELFF
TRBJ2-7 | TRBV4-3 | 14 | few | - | TGCGCCAGCAGCCAAGTAGTTTGGGGAAACGAGCAGTACTTC | CASSQVVWGNEQYF
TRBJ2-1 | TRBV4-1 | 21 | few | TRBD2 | TGCGCCAGCAGCCAATACGTCTTCCAGCGGGGGGGCCGTGGCTCCTACAATGAGCAGTTCTTC | CASSQYVFQRGGRGSYNEQFF
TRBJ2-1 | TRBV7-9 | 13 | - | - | TGTGCCAGCAGCTTACAGGCGGTTAGCGAGCAGTTCTTC | CASSLQAVSEQFF
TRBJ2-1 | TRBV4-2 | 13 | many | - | TGTGCCAGCAGCCAAGATAGGGGGGATGAGCAGTTCTTC | CASSQDRGDEQFF
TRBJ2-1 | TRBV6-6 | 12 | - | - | TGTGCCAGCAGTTACGACCCGGGTGAGCAGTTCTTC | CASSYDPGEQFF
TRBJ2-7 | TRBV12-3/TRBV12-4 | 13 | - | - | TGTGCCAGCAGTCCCGACACGACCTACGAGCAGTACTTC | CASSPDTTYEQYF
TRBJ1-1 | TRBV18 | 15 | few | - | TGTGCCAGCTCGCAGACACTATATTCGAACACTGAAGCTTTCTTT | CASSQTLYSNTEAFF
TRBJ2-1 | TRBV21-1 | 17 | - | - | TGTGCCAGCAGCAAAAGCGGGGACAGGTTCTACGTAGATGAGCAGTTCTTC | CASSKSGDRFYVDEQFF
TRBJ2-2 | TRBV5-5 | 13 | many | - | TGTGCCAGCAGCTACACAAACACCGGGGAGCTGTTTTTT | CASSYTNTGELFF
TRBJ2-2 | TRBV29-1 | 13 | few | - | TGCAGCGGGGGACTGCAGAACACCGGGGAGCTGTTTTTT | CSGGLQNTGELFF
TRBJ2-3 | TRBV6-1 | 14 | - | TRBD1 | TGTGCCAGCAGTGACACAGGGGACACAGATACGCAGTATTTT | CASSDTGDTDTQYF
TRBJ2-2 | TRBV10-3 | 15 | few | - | TGTGCCATCAGTGATATGGACATAGGCACCGGGGAGCTGTTTTTT | CAISDMDIGTGELFF
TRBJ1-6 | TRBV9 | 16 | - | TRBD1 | TGTGCCAGCAGCGTAGGAGTCGGGACAGGGGTTACACCCCTCCACTTT | CASSVGVGTGVTPLHF
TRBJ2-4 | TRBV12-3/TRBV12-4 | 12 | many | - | TGTGCCAGCAGTTTGACCAAAAACATTCAGTACTTC | CASSLTKNIQYF
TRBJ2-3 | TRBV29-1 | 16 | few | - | TGCAGCGTTCAGGGCTGGGGGGTGATTAGCACAGATACGCAGTATTTT | CSVQGWGVISTDTQYF
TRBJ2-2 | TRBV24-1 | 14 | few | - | TGTGCCACCAGCCCTAGCGTGAACACCGGGGAGCTGTTTTTT | CATSPSVNTGELFF
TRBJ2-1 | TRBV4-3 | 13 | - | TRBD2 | TGCGCCAGCAGCCGGACTAGTTCACATGAGCAGTTCTTC | CASSRTSSHEQFF
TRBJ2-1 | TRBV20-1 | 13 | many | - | TGCAGTGCTAGAGGGGCAGGGAACAATGAGCAGTTCTTC | CSARGAGNNEQFF